The clone carrying this TCR beta chain was recorded a few times. Previously described methods and listed TCR primers produced bulk TCR libraries. TCRdb re-analysed the PCR reads in MiXCR, keeping a single row per CDR3 protein. This table has over 550,000 distinct CDR3 sequences, around 25% appearing once. This sample was taken from a study of molecular identifiers for immune sequencing clone quantification. Unmatched junction bases numbered 3, after V lost 6 bases and J lost 2 bases. The CDR3 has 15 residues. Germline loops: CDR1 SGHNT, CDR2 YENEEA. Specimen: naive CD8+ T cells from blood, with Jurkat cell RNA spiked in. Subset given: FACS-sorted CD8+CD4-CCR7+CD45RA+ naive T cells. The rearrangement links TRBV11-3 to TRBJ2-7; 14 bases line up with TRBD2. The clonotype was recovered from a human donor in good health. Some libraries in this study had Jurkat cell RNA spiked in. CDR3 bases: TGTGCCAGCAGTCAGACTAGCGGGAGGGCCTACGAGCAGTACTTC. Amino acid sequence: CASSQTSGRAYEQYF.